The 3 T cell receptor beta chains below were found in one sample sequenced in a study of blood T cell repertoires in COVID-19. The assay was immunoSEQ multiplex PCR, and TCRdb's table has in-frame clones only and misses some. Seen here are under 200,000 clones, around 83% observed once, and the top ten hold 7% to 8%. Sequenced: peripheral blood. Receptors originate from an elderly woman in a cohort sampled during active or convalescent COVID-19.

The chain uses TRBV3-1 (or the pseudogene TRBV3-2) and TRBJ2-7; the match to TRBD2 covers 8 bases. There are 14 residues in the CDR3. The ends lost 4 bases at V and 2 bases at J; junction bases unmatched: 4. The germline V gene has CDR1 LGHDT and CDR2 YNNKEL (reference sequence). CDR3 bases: TGTGCCAGCAGCCCAGTACTAGCGGCCTACGAGCAGTACTTC. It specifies CASSPVLAAYEQYF.

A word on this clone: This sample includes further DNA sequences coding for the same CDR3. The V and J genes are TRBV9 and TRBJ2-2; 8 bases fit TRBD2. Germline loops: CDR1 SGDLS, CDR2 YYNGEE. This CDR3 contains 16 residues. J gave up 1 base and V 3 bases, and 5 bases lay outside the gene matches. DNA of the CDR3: TGTGCCAGCAGCGCGAGCGGGAGAGGGAACACCGGGGAGCTGTTTTTT. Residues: CASSASGRGNTGELFF.

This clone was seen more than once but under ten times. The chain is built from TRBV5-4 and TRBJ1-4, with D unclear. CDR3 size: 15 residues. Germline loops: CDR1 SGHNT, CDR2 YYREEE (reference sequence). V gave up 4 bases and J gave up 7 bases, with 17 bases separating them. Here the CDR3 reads CASSATPGPFEKLFF. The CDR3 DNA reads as TGTGCCAGCAGCGCCACTCCGGGTCCTTTTGAAAAACTGTTTTTT.